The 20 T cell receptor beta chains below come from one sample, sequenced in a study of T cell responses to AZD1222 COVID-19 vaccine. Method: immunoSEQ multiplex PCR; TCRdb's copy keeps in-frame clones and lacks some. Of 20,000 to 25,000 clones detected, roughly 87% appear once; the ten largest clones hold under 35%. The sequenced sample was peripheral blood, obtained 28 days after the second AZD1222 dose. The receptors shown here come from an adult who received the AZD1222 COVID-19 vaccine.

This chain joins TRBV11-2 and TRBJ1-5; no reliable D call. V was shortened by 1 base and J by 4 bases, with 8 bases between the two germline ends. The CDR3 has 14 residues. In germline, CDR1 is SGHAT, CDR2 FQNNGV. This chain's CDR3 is CASSLVANNQPQHF. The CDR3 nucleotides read TGTGCCAGCAGCTTAGTGGCTAATAATCAGCCCCAGCATTTT. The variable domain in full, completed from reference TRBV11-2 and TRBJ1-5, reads EAGVAQSPRYKIIEKRQSVAFWCNPISGHATLYWYQQILGQGPKLLIQFQNNGVVDDSQLPKDRFSAERLKGVDSTLKIQPAKLEDSAVYLCASSLVANNQPQHFGDGTRLSIL.

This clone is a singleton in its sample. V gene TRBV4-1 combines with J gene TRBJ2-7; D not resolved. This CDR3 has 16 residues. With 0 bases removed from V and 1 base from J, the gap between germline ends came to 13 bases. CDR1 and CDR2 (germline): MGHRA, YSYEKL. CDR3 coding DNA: TGCGCCAGCAGCCAAGATCCGATTGGCAGGTCCTACGAGCAGTACTTC. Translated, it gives CASSQDPIGRSYEQYF.

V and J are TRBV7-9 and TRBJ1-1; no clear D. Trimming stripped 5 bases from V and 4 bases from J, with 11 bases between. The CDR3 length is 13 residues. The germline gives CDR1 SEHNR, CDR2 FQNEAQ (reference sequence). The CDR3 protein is CASSESGGTEAFF. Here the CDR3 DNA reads TGTGCCAGCAGCGAGAGCGGAGGCACTGAAGCTTTCTTT.

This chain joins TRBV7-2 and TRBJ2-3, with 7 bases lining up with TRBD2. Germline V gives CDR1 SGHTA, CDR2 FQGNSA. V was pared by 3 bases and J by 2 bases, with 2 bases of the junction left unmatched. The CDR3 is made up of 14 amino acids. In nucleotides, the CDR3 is TGTGCCAGCAGCTTGCGGGAGCACACAGATACGCAGTATTTT. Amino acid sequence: CASSLREHTDTQYF.

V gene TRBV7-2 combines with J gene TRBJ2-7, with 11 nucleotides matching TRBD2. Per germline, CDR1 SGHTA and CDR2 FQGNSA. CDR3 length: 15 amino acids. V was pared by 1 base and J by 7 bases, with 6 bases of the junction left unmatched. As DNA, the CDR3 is TGTGCCAGCAGCTTAGGGGCTAGCGGGAGGTGGGAGCAGTACTTC. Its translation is CASSLGASGRWEQYF.

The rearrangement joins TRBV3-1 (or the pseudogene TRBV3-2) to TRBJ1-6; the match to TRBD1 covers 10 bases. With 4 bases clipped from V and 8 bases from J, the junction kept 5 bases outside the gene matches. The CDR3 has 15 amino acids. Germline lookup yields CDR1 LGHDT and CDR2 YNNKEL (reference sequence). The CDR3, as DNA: TGTGCCAGCAGCCCGGCCGGGACAGGGGATTCACCCCTCCACTTT. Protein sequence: CASSPAGTGDSPLHF.

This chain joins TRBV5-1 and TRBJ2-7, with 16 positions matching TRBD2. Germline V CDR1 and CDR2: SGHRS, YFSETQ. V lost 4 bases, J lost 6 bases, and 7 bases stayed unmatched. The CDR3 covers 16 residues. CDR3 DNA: TGCGCCAGCAGCGTTCCGGGACTAGCGGGAGGGGGCGAGCAGTACTTC. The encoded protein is CASSVPGLAGGGEQYF.

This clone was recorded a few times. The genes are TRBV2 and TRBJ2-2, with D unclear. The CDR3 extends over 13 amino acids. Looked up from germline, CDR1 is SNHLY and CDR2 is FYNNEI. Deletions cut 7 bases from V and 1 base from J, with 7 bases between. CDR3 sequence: CASTKENTGELFF. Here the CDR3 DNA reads TGTGCCAGCACCAAAGAGAACACCGGGGAGCTGTTTTTT.

DNA for the CDR3: TGCGCCAGCAGCTTGGATCGCCCGGATAGCACAGATACGCAGTATTTT. Encoded protein: CASSLDRPDSTDTQYF. The chain recombines TRBV5-1 with TRBJ2-3; no reliable D call. There are 16 residues in the CDR3. Germline V gene sequence: CDR1 SGHRS, CDR2 YFSETQ. The V end was cut by 0 bases, the J end by 0 bases, with 11 bases between.

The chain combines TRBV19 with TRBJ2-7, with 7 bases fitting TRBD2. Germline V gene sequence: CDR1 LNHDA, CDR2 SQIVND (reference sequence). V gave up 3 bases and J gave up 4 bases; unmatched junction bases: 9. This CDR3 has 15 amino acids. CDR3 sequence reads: CASSISLGGSYEQYF. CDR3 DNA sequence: TGTGCCAGTAGTATTTCCCTCGGCGGGAGTTACGAGCAGTACTTC.

Here the CDR3 reads CASSSQGYEQYF. The CDR3 DNA reads as TGTGCCAGCAGCTCACAGGGATACGAGCAGTACTTC. V is TRBV5-6 and J is TRBJ2-7; TRBD1 might be the D (6 bases). CDR1 SGHDT and CDR2 YYEEEE come from the germline V gene. This CDR3 has 12 amino acids. The V end was cut by 3 bases, the J end by 4 bases, with 8 bases between. The full variable domain, with the rest looked up from reference TRBV5-6 and TRBJ2-7, is DAGVTQSPTHLIKTRGQQVTLRCSPKSGHDTVSWYQQALGQGPQFIFQYYEEEERQRGNFPDRFSGHQFPNYSSELNVNALLLGDSALYLCASSSQGYEQYFGPGTRLTVT.

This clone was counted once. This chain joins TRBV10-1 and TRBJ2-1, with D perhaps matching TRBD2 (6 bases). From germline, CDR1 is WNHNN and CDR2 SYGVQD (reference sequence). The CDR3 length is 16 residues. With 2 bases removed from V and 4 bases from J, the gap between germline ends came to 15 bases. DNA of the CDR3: TGCGCCAGCAGTGAGAGACGGGGGACGACATACAATGAGCAGTTCTTC. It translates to CASSERRGTTYNEQFF.

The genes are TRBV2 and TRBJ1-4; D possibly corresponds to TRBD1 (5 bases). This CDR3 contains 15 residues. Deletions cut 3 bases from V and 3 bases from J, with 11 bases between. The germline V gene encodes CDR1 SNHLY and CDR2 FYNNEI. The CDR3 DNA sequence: TGTGCCAGCAGTGAGTTAGGGGAAGCTAATGAAAAACTGTTTTTT. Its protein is CASSELGEANEKLFF.

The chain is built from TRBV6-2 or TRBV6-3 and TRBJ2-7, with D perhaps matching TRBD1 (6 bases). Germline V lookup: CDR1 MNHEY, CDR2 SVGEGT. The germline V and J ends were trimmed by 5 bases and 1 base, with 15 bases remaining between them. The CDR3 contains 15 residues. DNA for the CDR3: TGTGCCAGCAGTCGCCACCTGGACAGATCCTACGAGCAGTACTTC. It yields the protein CASSRHLDRSYEQYF.

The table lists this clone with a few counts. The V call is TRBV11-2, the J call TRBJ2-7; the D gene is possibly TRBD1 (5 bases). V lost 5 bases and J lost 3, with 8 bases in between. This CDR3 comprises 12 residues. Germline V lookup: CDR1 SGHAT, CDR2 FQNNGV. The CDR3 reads CASSLDSYEQYF. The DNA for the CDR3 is TGTGCCAGCAGCCTCGACAGCTACGAGCAGTACTTC.

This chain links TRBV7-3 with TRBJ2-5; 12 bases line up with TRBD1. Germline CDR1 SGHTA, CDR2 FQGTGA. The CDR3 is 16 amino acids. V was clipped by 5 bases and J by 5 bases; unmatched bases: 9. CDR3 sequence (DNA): TGTGCCAGCAGCCGAGGAGGGACAGGGGGCGGGGAGACCCAGTACTTC. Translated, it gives CASSRGGTGGGETQYF. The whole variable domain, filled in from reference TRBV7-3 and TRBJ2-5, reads GAGVSQTPSNKVTEKGKYVELRCDPISGHTALYWYRQSLGQGPEFLIYFQGTGAADDSGLPNDRFFAVRPEGSVSTLKIQRTERGDSAVYLCASSRGGTGGGETQYFGPGTRLLVL.

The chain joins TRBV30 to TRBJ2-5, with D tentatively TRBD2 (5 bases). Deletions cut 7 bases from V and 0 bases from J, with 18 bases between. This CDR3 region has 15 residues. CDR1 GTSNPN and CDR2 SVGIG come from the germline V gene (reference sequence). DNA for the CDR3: TGTGCCTCAATCTCTCAAGCGGAGTACCAAGAGACCCAGTACTTC. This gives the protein CASISQAEYQETQYF.

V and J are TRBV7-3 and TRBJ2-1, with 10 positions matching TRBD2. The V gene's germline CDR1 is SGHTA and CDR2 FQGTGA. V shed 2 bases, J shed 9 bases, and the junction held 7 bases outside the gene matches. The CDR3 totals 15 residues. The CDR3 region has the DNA TGTGCCAGCAGCTTACTAGCGGGGGAATCCGTTGAGCAGTTCTTC. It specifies CASSLLAGESVEQFF.

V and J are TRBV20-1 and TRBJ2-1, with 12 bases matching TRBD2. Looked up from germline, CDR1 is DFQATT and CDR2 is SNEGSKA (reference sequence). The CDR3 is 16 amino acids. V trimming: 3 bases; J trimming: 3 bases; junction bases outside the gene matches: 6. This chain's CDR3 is CSASSLAGGGYNEQFF. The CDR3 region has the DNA TGCAGTGCTAGTTCCCTAGCGGGGGGGGGCTACAATGAGCAGTTCTTC.

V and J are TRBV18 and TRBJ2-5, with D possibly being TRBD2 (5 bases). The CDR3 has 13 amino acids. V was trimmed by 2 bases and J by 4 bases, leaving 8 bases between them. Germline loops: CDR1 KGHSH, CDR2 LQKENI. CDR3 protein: CASSPSGGETQYF. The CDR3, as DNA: TGTGCCAGCTCACCATCAGGAGGAGAGACCCAGTACTTC.